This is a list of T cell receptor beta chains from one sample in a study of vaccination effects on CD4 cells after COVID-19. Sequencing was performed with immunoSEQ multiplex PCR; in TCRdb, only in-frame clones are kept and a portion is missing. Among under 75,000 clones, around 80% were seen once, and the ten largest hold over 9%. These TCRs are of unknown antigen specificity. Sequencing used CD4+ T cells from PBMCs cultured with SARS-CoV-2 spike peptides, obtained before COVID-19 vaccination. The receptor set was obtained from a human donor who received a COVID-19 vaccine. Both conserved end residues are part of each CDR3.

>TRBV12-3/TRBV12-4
CASSRNTGELFF
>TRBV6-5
CASSHSTGELFF
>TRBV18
CASSPGGSTDTQYF
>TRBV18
CASSPLSGNEQFF
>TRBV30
CAWGPPGQVYTEAFF
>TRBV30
CAWSVPMVAANTGELFF
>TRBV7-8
CASSPELNTEAFF
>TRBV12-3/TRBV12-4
CASSFSEGSGYTF
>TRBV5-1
CASSFGSSGANVLTF
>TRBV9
CASSVTSGGDTQYF